The clone carrying this TCR beta chain was seen a few times. Antigen specificity is unknown. Construction of the TCRbeta library involved unique molecular identifiers. MiXCR, applied by TCRdb to the PCR reads, yields one record per CDR3 protein. The profile shows 610,000 or so distinct CDR3 sequences, over 25% of them singletons. Germline V gene data show CDR1 as SGHRS and CDR2 as YFSETQ. This CDR3 contains 15 residues. Trimming pared 2 bases from V and 4 bases from J, leaving 15 bases between. These data come from a study of T-cell reconstitution after alpha-beta-depleted transplantation in children. General study findings and limits: T-cell numbers and diversity, one year after transplant, stemmed largely from T cells that were newly produced. By about two months after transplant, alpha-beta T cells reportedly arose from several hundred graft clones that had expanded.

Sequencing was performed on PBMCs, taken before TCRalphabeta/CD19-depleted stem cell transplant. The TCR was taken from a boy younger than two with Wiskott-Aldrich syndrome, due to receive a stem cell transplant. The chain links TRBV5-1 to TRBJ1-1, with D possibly being TRBD1 (6 bases). The chain's CDR3 is CASSLYREAGTEAFF. Written as DNA, the CDR3 is TGCGCCAGCAGCTTATACAGGGAAGCAGGCACTGAAGCTTTCTTT.